The rows below give T cell receptor beta chains drawn from one sample of a study of cytomegalovirus exposure and HLA in healthy donors. Here immunoSEQ multiplex PCR was the method, and the copy in TCRdb shows in-frame clones only, minus some. The data hold around 150,000 clones, with approximately 78% observed a single time. The sequencing input was PBMCs. These receptors were taken from a girl aged 2 to 10 in good health and CMV-seropositive. Each CDR3 is given with its conserved first and last residue. D genes are given only for firm matches. Clone size is not always given. Where it is, it says once, few, many or a class for expanded clones.

V	D	J	size	DNA	CDR3
TRBV7-3	NA	TRBJ2-7	few	TGTGCCAGCAGCCCCCTCGACACCCTAGCGACCCTGTACTTC	CASSPLDTLATLYF
TRBV9	TRBD1	TRBJ2-2	few	TGTGCCAGCAGCACCGACAGGGGAGCCGGGGAGCTGTTTTTT	CASSTDRGAGELFF
TRBV28	NA	TRBJ1-1	once	TGTGCCAGCAGAGAACAGGGTTTCGACACTGAAGCTTTCTTT	CASREQGFDTEAFF
TRBV1	NA	TRBJ2-7	NA	TGCACCAGCAGCTTACAAACCTTAGCGGGAGACTACTACGAGCAGTACTTC	CTSSLQTLAGDYYEQYF
TRBV29-1	TRBD1	TRBJ1-4	NA	TGCAGCGTCAGACAGGGGTCGGATGAAAAACTGTTTTTT	CSVRQGSDEKLFF
TRBV6-5	NA	TRBJ2-7	NA	TGTGCCAGCACCGCGACTCATCTCACCTACGAGCAGTACTTC	CASTATHLTYEQYF
TRBV5-6	TRBD1	TRBJ2-7	few	TGTGCCAGCAGCTTCCCCGGGACAGGCACTCACGAGCAGTACTTC	CASSFPGTGTHEQYF
TRBV7-7	TRBD2	TRBJ2-5	NA	TGTGCTAGCAGCAGACTAGCGGGAGAGACCCAGTACTTC	CASSRLAGETQYF
TRBV4-2	NA	TRBJ1-1	few	TGTGCCAGCAGCCCGACAGCTATGAACACTGAAGCTTTCTTT	CASSPTAMNTEAFF
TRBV5-1	NA	TRBJ2-5	NA	TGCGCCAGCAGCTTGGGTCCCCGGGCGGGCCAAGAGACCCAGTACTTC	CASSLGPRAGQETQYF
TRBV5-1	TRBD1	TRBJ2-1	NA	TGCGCCAGCAGCTTCGCCTACAGGGGAACCTACAATGAGCAGTTCTTC	CASSFAYRGTYNEQFF
TRBV10-1	NA	TRBJ2-7	NA	TGCGCCAGCAGTGAGTCTCTTGGTCAGGACTACGAGCAGTACTTC	CASSESLGQDYEQYF
TRBV6-5	TRBD1	TRBJ2-7	NA	TGTGCCAGCAGGGCGGACAGGGGGGTTTCCTACGAGCAGTACTTC	CASRADRGVSYEQYF
TRBV7-9	NA	TRBJ1-1	NA	TGTGCCAGCAGCTTAGTGGGGGCCACTGAAGCTTTCTTT	CASSLVGATEAFF
TRBV28	TRBD1	TRBJ2-7	NA	TGTGCCAGCAGTTCGAACCTTGACAGGGTGGCGTACTTC	CASSSNLDRVAYF
TRBV29-1	TRBD1	TRBJ2-1	NA	TGCAGCGTTCCAGAGGGGACAGGGGACCTCTACAATGAGCAGTTCTTC	CSVPEGTGDLYNEQFF
TRBV6-1	NA	TRBJ1-3	NA	TGTGCCAGCGGTTCGCCTCAACTTGCAAGAAACACCATATATTTT	CASGSPQLARNTIYF
TRBV28	NA	TRBJ1-1	NA	TGTGCCAGCACCGAACCGGGGAGCGAGGCTTTCTTT	CASTEPGSEAFF
TRBV30	TRBD1	TRBJ1-3	NA	TGTGCCTGGAGGGATAGAAACAGGGGACTTCTCTCTGGAAACACCATATATTTT	CAWRDRNRGLLSGNTIYF
TRBV7-9	TRBD1	TRBJ1-5	NA	TGTGCCAGCAGCCCGCAGACAGGGGAAGGTGGGCAGCCCCAGCATTTT	CASSPQTGEGGQPQHF
TRBV7-8	TRBD2	TRBJ2-1	NA	TGTGCCAGCAGCTTAGATTGGACTAGCGGGAGGCCCTACAATGAGCAGTTCTTC	CASSLDWTSGRPYNEQFF
TRBV9	TRBD1	TRBJ1-1	NA	TGTGCCAGCAGCGTAGCCACAGGGGGCACTGAAGCTTTCTTT	CASSVATGGTEAFF
TRBV2	TRBD1	TRBJ1-1	NA	TGTGCCAGCGGAACAGGGGGGAACACTGAAGCTTTCTTT	CASGTGGNTEAFF
TRBV28	TRBD2	TRBJ2-5	NA	TGTGCCGTAGCGGGAGGAGAGACCCAGTACTTC	CAVAGGETQYF
TRBV6-6	TRBD1	TRBJ2-7	NA	TGTGCCAGCAGTTACCATAGACAGGGTACCTACGAGCAGTACTTC	CASSYHRQGTYEQYF
TRBV6-5	NA	TRBJ1-5	NA	TGTGCCAGCAGCCAGTGGGGAGCACGTCAGCCCCAGCATTTT	CASSQWGARQPQHF
TRBV30	NA	TRBJ2-7	NA	TGTGCCTGGAGTGTTACGTTTCCAGTCAGGGGCCCCTACGAGCAGTACTTC	CAWSVTFPVRGPYEQYF
TRBV7-8	TRBD2	TRBJ2-7	NA	TGTGCCAGCAGCGTGAAGCGGGAGCAGACCTACGAGCAGTACTTC	CASSVKREQTYEQYF
TRBV6-5	TRBD2	TRBJ2-2	NA	TGTGCCAGCAGTTCTAGCGGGGATAACACCGGGGAGCTGTTTTTT	CASSSSGDNTGELFF